The 10 T cell receptor beta chains listed next were all sequenced from one sample in a study of tumor-infiltrating lymphocytes in primary liver carcinoma. The researchers produced TCR beta cDNA from approximately 550 ng total RNA with a constant-region primer. It was through three nested multiplex PCR rounds of slightly modified ARM-PCR that TCR beta libraries arose. Two initial PCR rounds of approximately 10 cycles each paired TRBV1-TRBV30 forward primers with a C-beta reverse primer. TCRdb reprocessed the multiplex PCR reads with MiXCR, giving one entry per CDR3 protein. The sample has 320,000 or so distinct CDR3 sequences, approximately 60% seen once. The study extracted blood RNA from unsorted whole blood and also extracted germline DNA. The sample consisted of peripheral blood. Receptors were obtained from a man aged 40-50 years with primary liver carcinoma and hepatitis B virus infection.

Only a few counts were recorded for this clonotype. At one end the junction does not follow the germline gene, possibly because of a read error. The chain employs TRBV11-1 and TRBJ1-2, with 7 bases lining up with TRBD1. The length of the CDR3 is 14 residues. Germline values: CDR1 SGHAT, CDR2 FQDESV (reference sequence). In DNA form, the CDR3 reads TGTACCAGCAGTGCTACAGGGGCCCACTATGGCTACACCTTC. Amino acids: CTSSATGAHYGYTF.

In regard to this clonotype: Being one base from a much bigger clone, this may be a read error. The chain joins TRBV7-9 to TRBJ2-1; TRBD2 aligns across 7 bases. Germline-derived CDR1 and CDR2 are SEHNR and FQNEAQ (reference sequence). The CDR3 loop spans 15 amino acids. The CDR3 DNA reads as TGTGCCAGCAGCTTAGGTTCTAGCGGTTTGGGTGAGCAGTCCTTC. This translates into CASSLGSSGLGEQSF.

Comment on this clonotype: Being one base from a much bigger clone, this may be a read error. DNA of the CDR3: TGTGTCAGCAGTCACCTCAGACGGAAGAACACTGAAGCTTTCTTT. The encoded protein is CVSSHLRRKNTEAFF. V and J are TRBV6-2 or TRBV6-3 and TRBJ1-1; no reliable D call. CDR1 and CDR2 (germline): MNHEY, SVGEGT. The CDR3 extends over 15 amino acids.

The V and J genes are TRBV5-1 and TRBJ1-4; TRBD1 might be the D (5 bases). This CDR3 has 17 amino acids. V lost 0 bases and J lost 7, with 19 bases in between. Germline lookup yields CDR1 SGHRS and CDR2 YFSETQ. The CDR3 protein is CASSLGDLATDGEKLFF. The DNA of the CDR3 is TGCGCCAGCAGCTTGGGGGACTTAGCAACAGACGGTGAAAAACTGTTTTTT.

The chain is built from TRBV12-3 or TRBV12-4 and TRBJ2-1; D might be TRBD2 (5 bases). Trimming pared 8 bases from V and 0 bases from J, leaving 14 bases between. This CDR3 region has 15 residues. The CDR3 DNA reads TGTGCCAGCGGACCCCGGGGAAGCTCCTACAATGAGCAGTTCTTC. Its protein product is CASGPRGSSYNEQFF.

A word on this clonotype: Its ends do not fully match the called genes, so a read error is possible. V gene TRBV5-1 combines with J gene TRBJ2-3; TRBD2 matches at 13 bases. CDR1 and CDR2 (germline): SGHRS, YFSETQ. The CDR3 spans 20 residues. The CDR3, as DNA: TGCGCCAGCAGGCTCCATCCAACTAGCGGGAGGGCCCTCGTGACAGATATGCAGTATTTT. This gives the protein CASRLHPTSGRALVTDMQYF.

With respect to this clonotype: Possible read error: a much larger clone is one base away. The chain joins TRBV14 to TRBJ2-1, with D uncertain. The CDR3 spans 12 residues. Germline CDR1 reads SGHDN; CDR2 reads FVKESK. Written as DNA, the CDR3 is TGTGCCAGCAGCCGCTCCAGGATTGAGCAGTCCTTC. This translates into CASSRSRIEQSF. The variable domain in full, with the rest retrieved from reference TRBV14 and TRBJ2-1, is EAGVTQFPSHSVIEKGQTVTLRCDPISGHDNLYWYRRVMGKEIKFLLHFVKESKQDESGMPNNRFLAERTGGTYSTLKVQPAELEDSGVYFCASSRSRIEQSFGPGTRLTVL.

The sample holds many counts of this clonotype. The V call is TRBV4-2, the J call TRBJ2-7, with a possible D match to TRBD2 (5 bases). CDR1 and CDR2 (germline): LGHNA, YNFKEQ. The CDR3 consists of 14 residues. V shed 4 bases and J shed 3 bases, with 13 bases lying between them. CDR3 nucleotide sequence: TGTGCCAGCAGCCGTCGGCCGGGATACTACGAGCAGTACTTC. This sequence encodes CASSRRPGYYEQYF.

This clonotype was counted a few times. The rearrangement joins TRBV30 to TRBJ1-1; unclear D gene. The CDR3 is made up of 15 amino acids. Trimming took 5 bases from V and 4 from J, leaving 20 bases between them. Germline V CDR1 and CDR2: GTSNPN, SVGIG (reference sequence). CDR3 region: CAWLVQWGGGTEAFF. The CDR3 bases are TGTGCCTGGTTGGTCCAGTGGGGTGGCGGCACTGAAGCTTTCTTT.

Concerning this clonotype itself: A much larger clone sits a single nucleotide away, making a read error possible. The gene calls are TRBV12-3 or TRBV12-4 and TRBJ2-1; the match to TRBD2 covers 13 bases. Unmatched junction bases numbered 9, after V lost 6 bases and J lost 4 bases. CDR3 length equals 17 residues. In DNA, the CDR3 is TGTGCCAGCAGGGGGACTAGCGGGAATTTGGCGTACAATGAGCAGTTCTTC. It codes for CASRGTSGNLAYNEQFF.